Only a few counts were recorded for the clone carrying this T cell receptor (beta chain). The authors' processing: Reference gene primer amplification gave estimated nucleated cell counts. Repertoires were generated with immunoSEQ multiplex PCR, while TCRdb's copy carries only in-frame clones and drops some. Clone size and the V and J calls come from that table; the DNA yielded D and trimming. Here the sample spans 100,000 to 120,000 clones, 82% being singletons. The sample originates from a study of blood T cell repertoires in COVID-19. In the study overall: COVID-19 samples from acute and convalescent phases originated in the United States, Italy and Spain. The analysed material was cDNA or gDNA that came from T cells, B-cell-depleted T cells, or PBMCs.

Trimming removed 6 bases from V and 7 bases from J; junction bases left unmatched: 12. CDR3 length equals 18 residues. CDR1 and CDR2 from the germline V gene are LNHDA and SQIVND (reference sequence). Sequences were obtained from peripheral blood. The chain combines TRBV19 with TRBJ2-2; TRBD2 aligns across 15 bases. The source is a woman aged 60-75 years with acute or convalescent COVID-19. The CDR3 DNA is TGTGCCAGTAGATCCCCCCGGACTAGCGGGGGGGCAAGCGGGGAGCTGTTTTTT. Translating gives CASRSPRTSGGASGELFF.